The 31 T cell receptor beta chains reported below all come from one sample, sequenced in a study of molecular identifiers for immune sequencing clone quantification. TCRdb redid the calling of the PCR reads with MiXCR, one entry per CDR3 protein. This table holds 250,000 to 400,000 distinct CDR3 sequences, about a fifth found once. The sample taken for sequencing was naive CD8+ T cells from blood, with Jurkat cell RNA spiked in. Subset of the sample: FACS-sorted CD8+CD4-CCR7+CD45RA+ naive T cells. The receptors were gathered from a human donor in good health. Some libraries in this study had Jurkat cell RNA spiked in.

Details on this clonotype: A much larger clone is a single base away; this may be a read error. The CDR3 region is CASSSGLASVETQYF. CDR3 DNA: TGTGCCAGCAGCTCGGGACTAGCGTCCGTAGAGACCCAGTACTTC. This chain connects TRBV7-2 to TRBJ2-5; the match to TRBD2 covers 10 bases. Trimming removed 4 bases from V and 4 bases from J; junction bases left unmatched: 6. There are 15 residues in the CDR3. The germline CDR1 and CDR2 sequences are SGHTA and FQGNSA.

The chain employs TRBV23-1 and TRBJ2-2, with 7 bases lining up with TRBD1. Being an ORF, TRBV23-1 has a function that is uncertain. The CDR3 contains 19 residues. The V and J ends lost 6 bases and 1 base, in that order; junction bases with no gene match: 17. The CDR3 loop reads CASRAGRGRRMENTGELFF. The CDR3 DNA is TGCGCCAGCAGAGCAGGAAGGGGGCGCAGGATGGAGAACACCGGGGAGCTGTTTTTT.

Details on this clonotype: A single base separates this from a much larger clone, so it may be a read error. The J gene is TRBJ2-7, the V gene TRBV6-2 or TRBV6-3; no clear D. Germline CDR1 reads MNHEY; CDR2 reads SVGEGT. The CDR3 contains 11 residues. V was pared by 7 bases and J by 0 bases, with 4 bases between. CDR3 sequence reads: CASTLSYEQYF. The CDR3, as DNA: TGTGCCAGCACCCTCTCCTACGAGCAGTACTTC.

For this clonotype: The conserved phenylalanine or tryptophan normally closing the CDR3 is absent here, so this likely arose from a read error. This chain joins TRBV4-3 and TRBJ1-1; the D is unclear. The CDR3 spans 17 residues. Germline V gives CDR1 LGHNA, CDR2 YSLEER. V was trimmed by 0 bases and J by 0 bases, leaving 14 bases between them. CDR3 coding DNA: TGCGCCAGCAGCCAAGAACCAGGCGGCCTTATGAACACTGAAGCTTTCTCT. Amino acid sequence: CASSQEPGGLMNTEAFS.

This clonotype was seen at least ten times. The chain links TRBV4-3 to TRBJ2-1; 11 bases are shared with TRBD2. Germline loops: CDR1 LGHNA, CDR2 YSLEER. Unmatched junction bases numbered 8, after V lost 0 bases and J lost 10 bases. There are 16 residues in the CDR3. The CDR3 region has the DNA TGCGCCAGCAGCCAAGACGGGCTAGCGGGAGGCGGAGAGCAGTTCTTC. It yields the protein CASSQDGLAGGGEQFF.

This clonotype was counted between two and nine times. The rearrangement joins TRBV7-6 to TRBJ1-6, with 10 bases that match TRBD1. CDR3 length equals 15 residues. V gave up 5 bases and J gave up 9 bases; unmatched junction bases: 7. Germline lookup yields CDR1 SGHVS and CDR2 FNYEAQ. The CDR3 DNA follows: TGTGCCAGCAGCACTGACAGGGGGCTCGGTTCACCCCTCCACTTT. It translates to CASSTDRGLGSPLHF.

In this sample, this clonotype turned up many times. The chain carries TRBV6-2 or TRBV6-3 and TRBJ2-2; TRBD1 might be the D (5 bases). CDR1 is MNHEY and CDR2 is SVGEGT in the germline V gene. Between the trimmed V and J ends, which lost 5 bases and 4 bases, there was a span of 11 bases. This CDR3 region has 14 residues. The DNA of the CDR3 is TGTGCCAGCAGTACGGACATTATCACCGGGGAGCTGTTTTTT. Translated: CASSTDIITGELFF.

In this sample, this clonotype turned up a few times. The chain has TRBV2 and TRBJ2-7; D remains ambiguous. The CDR3 is 14 residues long. Trimming removed 5 bases from V and 2 bases from J, with 13 bases in between. Per germline, CDR1 SNHLY and CDR2 FYNNEI. The CDR3 region is CASSPLLSAYEQYF. The DNA for the CDR3 is TGTGCCAGCAGTCCCTTGCTGTCCGCCTACGAGCAGTACTTC.

In this sample, this clonotype turned up many times. The chain couples TRBV19 to TRBJ2-7, with TRBD1 matching over 8 bases. Germline CDR1 and CDR2: LNHDA and SQIVND (reference sequence). The CDR3 runs 15 residues. The ends lost 5 bases at V and 1 base at J; junction bases unmatched: 7. The CDR3 bases are TGTGCCAGTAGTCTAGGGACAGGTCATTCCTACGAGCAGTACTTC. Translating gives CASSLGTGHSYEQYF.

This clonotype was found many times. The V and J genes are TRBV2 and TRBJ2-3; D possibly uses TRBD1 or TRBD2 (6 bases each). This CDR3 comprises 15 residues. The V and J ends lost 7 bases and 3 bases respectively, with 17 bases between them. The V gene's germline CDR1 is SNHLY and CDR2 FYNNEI. The CDR3: CASMRGAELTDTQYF. The CDR3 nucleotides read TGTGCCAGCATGAGGGGGGCCGAGTTGACAGATACGCAGTATTTT.

This clonotype showed up just a few times. The genes are TRBV13 and TRBJ2-2; 8 bases fit TRBD1. Germline V gene data show CDR1 as PRHDT and CDR2 as FYEKMQ (reference sequence). The CDR3 totals 18 residues. V lost 2 bases, J lost 4 bases, and 12 bases stayed unmatched. The DNA for the CDR3 is TGTGCCAGCAGCTTATGGACCGGGACAGGATATTTCACCGGGGAGCTGTTTTTT. Translated, it gives CASSLWTGTGYFTGELFF.

This clonotype was picked up many times. The rearrangement uses TRBV2 and TRBJ2-3, with 7 bases matching TRBD1. Germline assignment: CDR1 SNHLY and CDR2 FYNNEI. There are 14 residues in the CDR3. V was clipped by 6 bases and J by 3 bases; unmatched bases: 6. The CDR3 DNA reads TGTGCCAGCAGGGTAACAGGGGTTACAGATACGCAGTATTTT. As protein: CASRVTGVTDTQYF.

The chain is built from TRBV6-5 and TRBJ2-1; D might be TRBD1 or TRBD2, each matching 6 bases. CDR1 and CDR2 from the germline V gene are MNHEY and SVGAGI. V lost 5 bases to trimming and J lost 5 bases, with 13 bases between them. CDR3 length equals 14 residues. This chain's CDR3 is CASSSTGAHNEQFF. CDR3 sequence (DNA): TGTGCCAGCAGTAGTACGGGGGCCCACAATGAGCAGTTCTTC.

This clonotype was picked up many times. The genes are TRBV24-1 and TRBJ2-2; weak D call: TRBD1 (5 bases). With 4 bases removed from V and 5 bases from J, the gap between germline ends came to 19 bases. This CDR3 comprises 17 residues. From germline, CDR1 is KGHDR and CDR2 SFDVKD. Here the CDR3 DNA reads TGTGCCACCAGTGACCCCGCTCGGCAGGGCGATACCGGGGAGCTGTTTTTT. Encoded protein: CATSDPARQGDTGELFF.

Comment on this clonotype: This sequence may be a read error, since a much larger clone differs from it by one base. The chain carries TRBV7-9 and TRBJ1-5; D possibly corresponds to TRBD2 (5 bases). The end of the DNA is better explained by TRBJ2-3, so the J call may be wrong. The germline V gene has CDR1 SEHNR and CDR2 FQNEAQ (reference sequence). The CDR3 is 15 residues long. CDR3 sequence (DNA): TGTGCCAGCAGCTGGGGAGCAGGCGGCAATCAGCCCCAGTATTTT. Residues: CASSWGAGGNQPQYF.

This clonotype came up many times. The chain employs TRBV29-1 and TRBJ2-7, with 8 nucleotides matching TRBD1. CDR3 length: 14 amino acids. Germline-derived CDR1 and CDR2 are SQVTM and ANQGSEA. Trimming at V came to 4 bases and at J to 3 bases, leaving 8 bases not matched to a gene. CDR3 nucleotide sequence: TGCAGCGTTGCCCCGGGACAGGTCTACTACGAGCAGTACTTC. Amino acids: CSVAPGQVYYEQYF.

This clonotype was picked up many times. J is TRBJ2-3 and V is TRBV24-1, with D perhaps matching TRBD1 (5 bases). The CDR3 runs 17 residues. The germline gives CDR1 KGHDR, CDR2 SFDVKD. V lost 5 bases to trimming and J lost 2 bases, with 19 bases between them. CDR3 bases: TGTGCCACCAGTGCCCCTACGGTCGGCAGGGTCACAGATACGCAGTATTTT. The encoded protein is CATSAPTVGRVTDTQYF.

This clonotype appeared many times. The rearrangement joins TRBV19 to TRBJ1-1, with a possible D match to TRBD1 (5 bases). Between the trimmed V and J ends, which lost 7 bases and 1 base, there was a span of 19 bases. From germline, CDR1 is LNHDA and CDR2 SQIVND (reference sequence). The CDR3 is made up of 16 amino acids. The CDR3: CASTLIAGAANTEAFF. Here the CDR3 DNA reads TGTGCCAGTACCCTCATCGCTGGGGCGGCGAACACTGAAGCTTTCTTT.

J is TRBJ2-2 and V is TRBV3-1; TRBD2 is a possible D gene (6 bases). Trimming cost V 2 bases and J 0 bases, with 13 bases left between them. The CDR3 is 17 amino acids. CDR1 LGHDT and CDR2 YNNKEL come from the germline V gene (reference sequence). Here the CDR3 DNA reads TGTGCCAGCAGCCAACCCACGCCGGGAGCGAACACCGGGGAGCTGTTTTTT. Translated: CASSQPTPGANTGELFF. The entire variable domain, with the rest obtained from reference TRBV3-1 and TRBJ2-2, is as follows: DTAVSQTPKYLVTQMGNDKSIKCEQNLGHDTMYWYKQDSKKFLKIMFSYNNKELIINETVPNRFSPKSPDKAHLNLHINSLELGDSAVYFCASSQPTPGANTGELFFGEGSRLTVL.

This clonotype has ten or more counts. The CDR3 protein is CASSYSMNTEAFF. The CDR3 DNA sequence: TGTGCCAGCAGTTACTCCATGAACACTGAAGCTTTCTTT. This sequence joins TRBV12-3 or TRBV12-4 and TRBJ1-1; D is unclear. The CDR3 has 13 residues. V dropped 4 bases and J dropped 0 bases, with 6 bases sitting between them.

This chain's CDR3 is CASSQDSGLFTEAFF. The CDR3 DNA is TGCGCCAGCAGCCAAGACTCGGGGTTGTTCACTGAAGCTTTCTTT. The rearrangement uses TRBV4-1 and TRBJ1-1, with D hard to call. Trimming cost V 0 bases and J 4 bases, with 12 bases left between them. Germline lookup yields CDR1 MGHRA and CDR2 YSYEKL. This CDR3 has 15 residues.

Remarks on this clonotype: A junction boundary mismatches the germline segment, possibly from a read error. This chain connects TRBV7-4 to TRBJ2-7; 10 nucleotides align to TRBD2. The CDR3 extends over 14 amino acids. The germline gives CDR1 SGHVT, CDR2 SQSDAQ. As DNA, the CDR3 is TGTGTCAGCAGCTGGACTAGCGGTTCCTACGAGCAGTACTTC. Encoded protein: CVSSWTSGSYEQYF.

A note on this clonotype: The junction and the germline gene differ at one end; a read error may be behind it. The CDR3 sequence is CASSPAGQGASYGQYF. In DNA form, the CDR3 reads TGTGCCAGCAGCCCCGCCGGACAGGGGGCCTCCTACGGGCAGTACTTC. V usage is TRBV28 and J usage is TRBJ2-7; 11 bases line up with TRBD1. Germline CDR1 and CDR2: MDHEN and SYDVKM. This CDR3 spans 16 amino acids.

This clonotype has ten or more counts. The genes are TRBV7-2 and TRBJ2-1; TRBD2 matches at 7 bases. Germline CDR1 is SGHTA and CDR2 is FQGNSA. The CDR3 consists of 19 residues. The V segment lost 5 bases and the J segment 5 bases; nucleotides outside the gene matches: 21. In DNA, the CDR3 is TGTGCCAGCAGCGATTTATCTCTCCCGGTCTCTAGCGGCGACAATGAGCAGTTCTTC. It specifies CASSDLSLPVSSGDNEQFF.

This clonotype was found many times. The chain combines TRBV7-9 with TRBJ2-3, with a weak D call TRBD2 (6 bases). Germline CDR1 reads SEHNR; CDR2 reads FQNEAQ (reference sequence). CDR3 length: 14 residues. The V and J ends lost 6 bases and 1 base respectively, with 11 bases between them. The CDR3 DNA reads TGTGCCAGCAGTTTGGGACTGGGCACAGATACGCAGTATTTT. The encoded protein is CASSLGLGTDTQYF.

This clonotype has a handful of counts. The V call is TRBV7-8, the J call TRBJ2-5; 11 nucleotides line up with TRBD2. Trimming cost V 5 bases and J 7 bases; bases outside gene matches: 12. This CDR3 spans 16 amino acids. Per the germline V gene, CDR1 is SGHVS and CDR2 is FQNEAQ. The CDR3 sequence: CASSPGTSGASGTQYF. CDR3 nucleotide sequence: TGTGCCAGCAGCCCAGGGACTAGCGGTGCCTCGGGGACCCAGTACTTC.

This clonotype was observed a handful of times. The CDR3 sequence is CASSDKLSWSYEQYF. DNA for the CDR3: TGTGCCAGCAGTGATAAATTATCATGGTCCTACGAGCAGTACTTC. The chain carries TRBV6-1 and TRBJ2-7; D ambiguous. The CDR3 has 15 residues. From germline, CDR1 is MNHNS and CDR2 SASEGT. Trimming removed 3 bases from V and 1 base from J, with 13 bases in between.

As to this clonotype: A much larger clone differs from this one at a single base, so this may be a read error. The chain combines TRBV12-3 or TRBV12-4 with TRBJ2-5, with 7 bases identical to TRBD2. There are 14 residues in the CDR3. The V segment lost 4 bases and the J segment 7 bases; nucleotides outside the gene matches: 9. The CDR3 bases are TGTGCCAGCAGTTCCGGACTAGTGGAAGGGACCCAGTACTTC. Translated: CASSSGLVEGTQYF.

The chain has TRBV6-1 and TRBJ2-7; D is unclear. The CDR3 length is 15 residues. Germline V gene data show CDR1 as MNHNS and CDR2 as SASEGT. V lost 6 bases and J 5 bases, leaving 20 bases between the germline ends. Here the CDR3 reads CASRFFGSGENEQYF. Here the CDR3 DNA reads TGTGCCAGCAGGTTCTTTGGGTCAGGTGAGAACGAGCAGTACTTC.

This clonotype was recorded a few times. This chain joins TRBV4-3 and TRBJ2-3; 12 bases map to TRBD2. Germline assignment: CDR1 LGHNA and CDR2 YSLEER. V shed 1 base, J shed 8 bases, and the junction held 13 bases outside the gene matches. This CDR3 has 18 amino acids. CDR3 in amino acids: CASSQAKSSGRAGGTQYF. CDR3 bases: TGCGCCAGCAGCCAAGCTAAATCTAGCGGGAGGGCCGGGGGTACGCAGTATTTT.

Ten or more counts support this clonotype. V usage is TRBV6-2 or TRBV6-3 and J usage is TRBJ1-1; D is undetermined. CDR1 and CDR2 (germline): MNHEY, SVGEGT. This CDR3 comprises 13 residues. Trimming shortened V by 0 bases and J by 7 bases, and 9 bases separated the two germline ends. The CDR3: CASSYSERLEAFF. CDR3 bases: TGTGCCAGCAGTTACTCCGAGAGACTTGAAGCTTTCTTT.